The 24 T cell receptor beta chains below were found in one sample sequenced in a study of cytomegalovirus exposure and HLA in healthy donors. The PCR had 60 Vbeta and 13 Jbeta primers. Sequenced by immunoSEQ multiplex PCR; TCRdb stores in-frame clones only, minus some. The sample contains 150,000 to 200,000 clones, about two thirds of which appear only once. The sequencing sample was made of PBMCs. Receptors originate from a young man in good health and CMV-seropositive.

This clone turned up a few times. The rearrangement uses TRBV27 and TRBJ2-7; D is perhaps TRBD2 (7 bases). Trimming cost V 1 base and J 6 bases, with 16 bases left between them. This CDR3 comprises 15 residues. Germline loops: CDR1 MNHEY, CDR2 SMNVEV (reference sequence). The CDR3 sequence is CASSLWAGGQGEQYF. The CDR3 DNA reads TGTGCCAGCAGTTTATGGGCCGGGGGGCAGGGCGAGCAGTACTTC.

This clone was detected only a few times. This chain connects TRBV28 to TRBJ2-7; D may be TRBD1 (7 bases). Trimming left V 6 bases short and J 0 bases short, with 15 bases between. There are 15 residues in the CDR3. Germline CDR1 reads MDHEN; CDR2 reads SYDVKM. The CDR3 here is CASSRLEGASYEQYF. CDR3 nucleotide sequence: TGTGCCAGCAGCCGACTAGAGGGGGCCTCCTACGAGCAGTACTTC.

The chain has TRBV7-2 and TRBJ2-2; D is unresolved. The ends were cut back, 5 bases at V and 4 bases at J, with 5 bases in the middle. The CDR3 sequence is 12 residues long. Germline V gene sequence: CDR1 SGHTA, CDR2 FQGNSA. DNA for the CDR3: TGTGCCAGCAGCAAACTCACCGGGGAGCTGTTTTTT. Translating it yields CASSKLTGELFF.

This chain connects TRBV6-1 to TRBJ2-7, with D possibly matching TRBD2 (6 bases). The V and J ends lost 0 bases and 3 bases respectively, with 12 bases between them. Germline CDR1 is MNHNS and CDR2 is SASEGT. There are 15 residues in the CDR3. The DNA for the CDR3 is TGTGCCAGCAGTGAAGCCCCCGGGAGAAACTACGAGCAGTACTTC. This sequence encodes CASSEAPGRNYEQYF.

This clone occurred a few times. The chain is built from TRBV6-5 and TRBJ2-5, with a possible D match to TRBD2 (6 bases). Germline CDR1 is MNHEY and CDR2 is SVGAGI. The V gene lost 6 bases and the J gene lost 11 bases, with 22 bases spanning the gap. The CDR3 is 14 amino acids. The DNA of the CDR3 is TGTGCCAGCAGCCGACATGATACCATTCGGGAGCAGTACTTC. Amino acids: CASSRHDTIREQYF.

This CDR3 reads CASSYREFDYEQYF. The CDR3 DNA reads as TGTGCCAGCAGCTACAGGGAGTTCGACTACGAGCAGTACTTC. The chain is built from TRBV5-4 and TRBJ2-7, with D possibly matching TRBD1 (6 bases). The CDR3 is made up of 14 amino acids. Trimming removed 3 bases at V and 3 bases at J, with 13 bases between. Germline V gives CDR1 SGHNT, CDR2 YYREEE (reference sequence).

V gene TRBV5-5 combines with J gene TRBJ2-7; 8 nucleotides agree with TRBD1. The V and J ends lost 4 bases and 2 bases, in that order; junction bases with no gene match: 11. Germline V CDR1 and CDR2: SGHKS, YYEKEE (reference sequence). The CDR3 loop spans 16 amino acids. In DNA form, the CDR3 reads TGTGCCAGCAGCCACCGCAGACAGGGGTTCGCCTACGAGCAGTACTTC. Amino acid sequence: CASSHRRQGFAYEQYF.

CDR3 residues: CAWSVGGRSVFGYTF. For the CDR3, the DNA is TGTGCCTGGAGTGTGGGGGGTCGTTCCGTCTTCGGCTACACCTTC. The V gene is TRBV30, the J gene TRBJ1-2; weak D call: TRBD1 (5 bases). This CDR3 has 15 amino acids. Trimming cost V 0 bases and J 8 bases, with 19 bases left between them. CDR1 is GTSNPN and CDR2 is SVGIG in the germline V gene (reference sequence).

V gene TRBV6-1 combines with J gene TRBJ1-4; TRBD1 aligns across 11 bases. The germline gives CDR1 MNHNS, CDR2 SASEGT. Losses at the gene ends were 5 bases for V and 8 bases for J; bases not matched to a gene: 4. The CDR3 is made up of 14 amino acids. The CDR3 sequence: CASSPGTGGEKLFF. The CDR3 DNA sequence: TGTGCCAGCAGTCCCGGGACAGGGGGGGAAAAACTGTTTTTT.

The rearrangement uses TRBV6-5 and TRBJ1-5; TRBD1 matches at 7 bases. The CDR3 has 16 residues. Trimming cost V 4 bases and J 7 bases; bases outside gene matches: 13. Germline V lookup: CDR1 MNHEY, CDR2 SVGAGI. CDR3 region: CASSSLVQGYGQPQHF. In nucleotides, the CDR3 is TGTGCCAGCAGTTCCTTAGTACAGGGGTATGGACAGCCCCAGCATTTT.

This chain links TRBV5-1 with TRBJ1-3; D gene unclear. The V end lost 0 bases, the J end lost 0 bases, and 4 bases lay between the germline ends. This CDR3 has 14 amino acids. The germline CDR1 and CDR2 sequences are SGHRS and YFSETQ. DNA of the CDR3: TGCGCCAGCAGCTTGGTCGGCTCTGGAAACACCATATATTTT. Amino acids: CASSLVGSGNTIYF.

On this clone itself: The junction departs from germline at one end; a sequencing error may be responsible. The genes are TRBV7-9 and TRBJ2-7; TRBD2 matches 14 bases. This CDR3 comprises 18 residues. Per germline, CDR1 SEHNR and CDR2 FQNEAQ (reference sequence). The CDR3 loop is CSSSSGLAGGLRSYEQYF. The CDR3 DNA reads as TGTTCCAGCAGCTCAGGACTAGCGGGAGGCCTACGCTCCTACGAGCAGTACTTC.

This rearrangement joins TRBV27 to TRBJ2-1, with 11 bases fitting TRBD2. The CDR3 is 17 amino acids. The V gene's germline CDR1 is MNHEY and CDR2 SMNVEV (reference sequence). Unmatched junction bases numbered 6, after V lost 5 bases and J lost 0 bases. The CDR3 reads CASSTLAGGFSYNEQFF. The CDR3 nucleotides are TGTGCCAGCAGTACGCTAGCGGGAGGTTTCTCCTACAATGAGCAGTTCTTC.

V usage is TRBV30 and J usage is TRBJ1-4; D uncertain. CDR3 length: 11 residues. V lost 7 bases and J 6 bases, leaving 9 bases between the germline ends. Germline CDR1 GTSNPN, CDR2 SVGIG (reference sequence). The CDR3 DNA follows: TGTGCCTTTAAGAGGGATGAAAAACTGTTTTTT. Translating it yields CAFKRDEKLFF.

The CDR3 region has the DNA TGTGCCAGTAGTGAATCGGGACAAGAGACCCAGTACTTC. Translating it yields CASSESGQETQYF. The chain couples TRBV19 to TRBJ2-5; tentatively, D is TRBD2 (5 bases). This CDR3 is 13 amino acids long. CDR1 and CDR2 from the germline V gene are LNHDA and SQIVND (reference sequence). Trimming removed 5 bases from V and 2 bases from J, with 9 bases in between.

The genes are TRBV7-2 and TRBJ2-7; D remains unclear. The CDR3 totals 13 residues. Looked up from germline, CDR1 is SGHTA and CDR2 is FQGNSA. The V end lost 6 bases, the J end lost 0 bases, and 9 bases lay between the germline ends. The CDR3 spells CASRWAYSYEQYF. CDR3 nucleotide sequence: TGTGCCAGCAGATGGGCCTACTCCTACGAGCAGTACTTC.

The rearrangement joins TRBV11-1 to TRBJ2-1, with TRBD1 matching over 10 bases. Germline V CDR1 and CDR2: SGHAT, FQDESV (reference sequence). V trimming: 7 bases; J trimming: 4 bases; junction bases outside the gene matches: 13. The CDR3 is made up of 17 amino acids. CDR3 sequence reads: CASTRHGGDRGYNEQFF. The CDR3 DNA reads as TGTGCCAGCACCCGACACGGCGGGGACAGGGGTTACAATGAGCAGTTCTTC.

For this clone: Other DNA sequences in the same sample also yield this CDR3. This chain joins TRBV6-5 and TRBJ2-7; D is unclear. V was clipped by 4 bases and J by 0 bases, with 10 bases between them. This CDR3 is built from 14 residues. CDR1 MNHEY and CDR2 SVGAGI come from the germline V gene. This CDR3 reads CASSSRQVSYEQYF. The CDR3 region has the DNA TGTGCCAGCAGTTCCAGGCAGGTCTCCTACGAGCAGTACTTC.

The CDR3 coding sequence is TGTGCCAGCAGTATAAGGATGGGGGAGGTTGTGGAGCAGTACTTC. It translates to CASSIRMGEVVEQYF. The J gene is TRBJ2-7, the V gene TRBV13; possibly TRBD2 for D (6 bases). The germline CDR1 and CDR2 sequences are PRHDT and FYEKMQ (reference sequence). CDR3 size: 15 residues. V lost 6 bases and J 7 bases, leaving 22 bases between the germline ends. Combining the CDR3 with reference TRBV13 and TRBJ2-7 gives the whole variable domain AAGVIQSPRHLIKEKRETATLKCYPIPRHDTVYWYQQGPGQDPQFLISFYEKMQSDKGSIPDRFSAQQFSDYHSELNMSSLELGDSALYFCASSIRMGEVVEQYFGPGTRLTVT.

The chain carries TRBV7-9 and TRBJ2-2, with D uncertain. Trimming took 1 base from V and 1 from J, leaving 7 bases between them. Germline values: CDR1 SEHNR, CDR2 FQNEAQ (reference sequence). This CDR3 region has 15 residues. The CDR3 reads CASSLGSRNTGELFF. Written as DNA, the CDR3 is TGTGCCAGCAGCTTAGGTAGCCGGAACACCGGGGAGCTGTTTTTT.

V usage is TRBV19 and J usage is TRBJ2-1; 10 bases agree with TRBD1. V was pared by 5 bases and J by 4 bases, with 8 bases of the junction left unmatched. The CDR3 consists of 16 residues. Germline lookup yields CDR1 LNHDA and CDR2 SQIVND (reference sequence). The CDR3 sequence: CASSLRQGANYNEQFF. CDR3 in DNA: TGTGCCAGTAGTTTGAGACAGGGGGCAAATTACAATGAGCAGTTCTTC. Full variable domain (missing parts from reference TRBV19 and TRBJ2-1): DGGITQSPKYLFRKEGQNVTLSCEQNLNHDAMYWYRQDPGQGLRLIYYSQIVNDFQKGDIAEGYSVSREKKESFPLTVTSAQKNPTAFYLCASSLRQGANYNEQFFGPGTRLTVL.

The rearrangement uses TRBV2 and TRBJ2-1, with a weak D call TRBD2 (7 bases). In germline, CDR1 is SNHLY, CDR2 FYNNEI. Between the trimmed V and J ends, which lost 5 bases and 12 bases, there was a span of 26 bases. The CDR3 has 16 amino acids. The CDR3 spells CASSTTGLVRGRGQFF. CDR3 nucleotide sequence: TGTGCCAGCAGTACAACCGGACTAGTTCGGGGGCGAGGGCAGTTCTTC.

This clone was observed a handful of times. This chain uses TRBV10-3 with TRBJ1-1, with D possibly being TRBD1 (6 bases). Germline V gene lookup returns CDR1 ENHRY and CDR2 SYGVKD. V gave up 11 bases and J gave up 1 base, with 20 bases separating them. This CDR3 region has 15 residues. CDR3 protein: CASRTAQEENTEAFF. CDR3 DNA: TGTGCCTCTAGGACAGCCCAGGAGGAGAACACTGAAGCTTTCTTT.

The V gene is TRBV5-4, the J gene TRBJ2-5; 7 nucleotides agree with TRBD1. This CDR3 has 13 amino acids. Looked up from germline, CDR1 is SGHNT and CDR2 is YYREEE (reference sequence). Trimming cost V 4 bases and J 2 bases; bases outside gene matches: 2. The CDR3 protein is CASSMDRQETQYF. For the CDR3, the DNA is TGTGCCAGCAGCATGGACAGGCAAGAGACCCAGTACTTC.